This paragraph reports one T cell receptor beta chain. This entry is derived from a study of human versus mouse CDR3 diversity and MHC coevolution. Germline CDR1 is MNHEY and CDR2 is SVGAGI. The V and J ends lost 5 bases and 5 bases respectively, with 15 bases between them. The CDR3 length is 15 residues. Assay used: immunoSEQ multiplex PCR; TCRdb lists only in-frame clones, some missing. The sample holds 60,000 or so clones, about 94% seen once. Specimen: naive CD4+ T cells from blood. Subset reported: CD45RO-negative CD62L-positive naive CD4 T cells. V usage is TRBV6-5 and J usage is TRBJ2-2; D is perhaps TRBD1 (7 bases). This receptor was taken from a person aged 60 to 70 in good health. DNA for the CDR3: TGTGCCAGCAGTAAAGGGGGCGCGGGGACCGGGGAGCTGTTTTTT. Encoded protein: CASSKGGAGTGELFF.